Here is one TCR beta chain with its context. Its target is not known. The germline CDR1 and CDR2 sequences are SGHDN and FVKESK. Deletions cut 1 base from V and 9 bases from J, with 7 bases between. The CDR3 consists of 12 residues. This sample was taken from a study of Ad26.COV2.S vaccination and SARS-CoV-2 variants. Study information: Donor got 5x10^10 or 1x10^11 viral particles of Ad26.COV2.S.

As for treatment: 15 to 20 received Ad26.COV2.S at low or high dose, single or two shots; a few received placebo; per-sample allocation not given. After the first vaccine or placebo injection, samples were drawn on day 63. Recruitment in Boston yielded a donor of adult age, 18-55 years. The table came from immunoSEQ multiplex PCR; TCRdb's copy has only in-frame clones and leaves some out. Here the sample spans hundreds of thousands of clones, around 86% being singletons. Overall study results and limits: The TCR breadth and depth analyses may have understated or missed part of the total T cell responses. Substantial breadth was reportedly displayed by spike-specific CD8+ and CD4+ T cell responses after vaccination.

V gene TRBV14 combines with J gene TRBJ2-1; D gene ambiguous. The sequenced sample was peripheral blood, obtained in a trial of Ad26.COV2.S vaccine versus placebo. This sequence originates from a person aged 18-60 years who received the Ad26.COV2.S COVID-19 vaccine or a placebo. CDR3 in DNA: TGTGCCAGCAGCCAAGGATCGGGTGAGCAGTTCTTC. Its translation is CASSQGSGEQFF.